The 9 T cell receptor beta chains reported below all come from one sample, sequenced in a study of shared clonotypes between healthy human individuals. Using immunoSEQ multiplex PCR, the repertoire was profiled, and TCRdb retains in-frame clones only, with some absent. The sample comprises roughly 410,000 clones, 90% to 98% of which are singletons, and around 0.3% rests with the top ten. What was sequenced was memory CD8+ T cells sorted from blood. Subset described: CD45RO+ cells pooled with CCR7-negative TemRA cells. These receptors originate from a young man in good health.

This chain uses TRBV6-1 with TRBJ2-4; TRBD2 might be the D (7 bases). Germline loops: CDR1 MNHNS, CDR2 SASEGT. V lost 2 bases and J 2 bases, leaving 13 bases between the germline ends. The CDR3 contains 16 residues. CDR3 sequence reads: CASSEYGGLTKNIQYF. CDR3 coding DNA: TGTGCCAGCAGTGAATACGGGGGGCTAACCAAAAACATTCAGTACTTC.

This chain connects TRBV19 to TRBJ1-1; weak D call: TRBD1 (5 bases). From germline, CDR1 is LNHDA and CDR2 SQIVND (reference sequence). The CDR3 extends over 16 amino acids. Trimming took off 3 bases at V and 5 bases at J, with 19 bases between the two ends. DNA of the CDR3: TGTGCCAGTAGTATTGAAGGAGGGACGATCGGGACTGAAGCTTTCTTT. It codes for CASSIEGGTIGTEAFF. Full variable domain (remainder filled in from reference TRBV19 and TRBJ1-1): DGGITQSPKYLFRKEGQNVTLSCEQNLNHDAMYWYRQDPGQGLRLIYYSQIVNDFQKGDIAEGYSVSREKKESFPLTVTSAQKNPTAFYLCASSIEGGTIGTEAFFGQGTRLTVV.

The chain links TRBV5-4 to TRBJ1-4; a possible D gene is TRBD1 (6 bases). Trimming cost V 2 bases and J 8 bases, with 16 bases left between them. Germline V gene sequence: CDR1 SGHNT, CDR2 YYREEE (reference sequence). The CDR3 has 15 amino acids. CDR3 region: CASSFSTGRGEKLFF. The CDR3 DNA sequence: TGTGCCAGCAGCTTCTCGACAGGCCGCGGAGAAAAACTGTTTTTT. The variable domain in full, completed from reference TRBV5-4 and TRBJ1-4, reads ETGVTQSPTHLIKTRGQQVTLRCSSQSGHNTVSWYQQALGQGPQFIFQYYREEENGRGNFPPRFSGLQFPNYSSELNVNALELDDSALYLCASSFSTGRGEKLFFGSGTQLSVL.

The chain carries TRBV7-9 and TRBJ1-1; no definite D call. Germline assignment: CDR1 SEHNR and CDR2 FQNEAQ (reference sequence). The CDR3 extends over 12 amino acids. V shed 4 bases and J shed 7 bases, with 10 bases lying between them. The CDR3 DNA is TGTGCCAGCAGCTCGCGGCCTTATGAAGCTTTCTTT. This gives the protein CASSSRPYEAFF. The entire variable domain, with the rest obtained from reference TRBV7-9 and TRBJ1-1, is as follows: DTGVSQNPRHKITKRGQNVTFRCDPISEHNRLYWYRQTLGQGPEFLTYFQNEAQLEKSRLLSDRFSAERPKGSFSTLEIQRTEQGDSAMYLCASSSRPYEAFFGQGTRLTVV.

The chain uses TRBV13 and TRBJ1-3; TRBD1 aligns across 9 bases. Germline V gene lookup returns CDR1 PRHDT and CDR2 FYEKMQ (reference sequence). The CDR3 contains 13 residues. The V and J ends lost 5 bases and 4 bases, in that order; junction bases with no gene match: 0. CDR3 DNA sequence: TGTGCCAGCAGCACAGGGGGCGGAAACACCATATATTTT. Its protein product is CASSTGGGNTIYF.

This chain connects TRBV30 to TRBJ1-2, with 8 bases aligning to TRBD1. Per the germline V gene, CDR1 is GTSNPN and CDR2 is SVGIG (reference sequence). CDR3 length equals 15 residues. The V segment lost 0 bases and the J segment 5 bases; nucleotides outside the gene matches: 8. The chain's CDR3 is CAWSVDRGYPYGYTF. The CDR3 DNA follows: TGTGCCTGGAGTGTTGACAGGGGCTACCCGTATGGCTACACCTTC.

V gene TRBV7-2 combines with J gene TRBJ2-7; D possibly corresponds to TRBD2 (6 bases). V lost 2 bases and J lost 4, with 15 bases in between. The CDR3 consists of 15 residues. Per germline, CDR1 SGHTA and CDR2 FQGNSA. The DNA for the CDR3 is TGTGCCAGCAGCTTAAAGGTTAGCGGCTCGTACGAGCAGTACTTC. Translated: CASSLKVSGSYEQYF.

V is TRBV6-4 and J is TRBJ2-1; 7 nucleotides match TRBD2. The CDR3 has 15 residues. Germline V CDR1 and CDR2: MRHNA, SNTAGT. V trimming: 3 bases; J trimming: 7 bases; junction bases outside the gene matches: 9. The CDR3 reads CASSEQGGPGNEQFF. Written as DNA, the CDR3 is TGTGCCAGCAGTGAGCAGGGAGGGCCTGGAAATGAGCAGTTCTTC.

The sample holds one count of this clone. This CDR3 reads CASSESGRNQPQHF. CDR3 DNA: TGTGCCAGCAGTGAATCCGGTCGCAATCAGCCCCAGCATTTT. This rearrangement joins TRBV25-1 to TRBJ1-5; no firm D call. The V end was cut by 1 base, the J end by 2 bases, with 6 bases between. Germline V gene lookup returns CDR1 MGHDK and CDR2 SYGVNS. The CDR3 spans 14 residues. Drawing the rest from reference TRBV25-1 and TRBJ1-5, the complete variable domain is EADIYQTPRYLVIGTGKKITLECSQTMGHDKMYWYQQDPGMELHLIHYSYGVNSTEKGDLSSESTVSRIRTEHFPLTLESARPSHTSQYLCASSESGRNQPQHFGDGTRLSIL.